The 11 T cell receptor beta chains reported below all come from one sample, sequenced in a study of T cells after yellow fever vaccination. One entry per CDR3 protein results from TCRdb running MiXCR on the 5' RACE reads. The sample holds about 26,000 distinct CDR3 sequences, roughly 4.5% seen once. The sequencing here drew on PBMCs, either bulk or a sorted T-cell subset (CD4+, CD8+, memory, or dextramer-sorted; not recorded which), taken on the day of the yellow fever booster vaccination. The receptors come from a man aged 18 to 35 who received the YFV17D yellow fever vaccine.

In its sample, this clonotype was seen many times. This chain uses TRBV4-3 with TRBJ2-7; 9 bases line up with TRBD2. The CDR3 has 15 residues. Germline CDR1 LGHNA, CDR2 YSLEER. Trimming at V came to 0 bases and at J to 6 bases, leaving 6 bases not matched to a gene. The CDR3 sequence: CASSQEASGVSEQYF. CDR3 nucleotide sequence: TGCGCCAGCAGCCAAGAAGCTAGCGGGGTTTCCGAGCAGTACTTC.

This clonotype was counted at least ten times. The CDR3 sequence: CASSLAGTERPQYF. As DNA, the CDR3 is TGTGCCAGCAGCTTAGCAGGGACGGAGAGGCCTCAGTATTTT. V gene TRBV7-8 combines with J gene TRBJ2-3, with D perhaps TRBD1 or TRBD2 (5 bases each). CDR1 SGHVS and CDR2 FQNEAQ come from the germline V gene. The CDR3 has 14 residues. V lost 0 bases and J 12 bases, leaving 16 bases between the germline ends. Full variable domain (outside the CDR3, taken from reference TRBV7-8 and TRBJ2-3): GAGVSQSPRYKVAKRGQDVALRCDPISGHVSLFWYQQALGQGPEFLTYFQNEAQLDKSGLPSDRFFAERPEGSVSTLKIQRTQQEDSAVYLCASSLAGTERPQYFGPGTRLTVL.

The J gene is TRBJ1-2, the V gene TRBV5-5; D not certain. This CDR3 has 15 residues. The germline CDR1 and CDR2 sequences are SGHKS and YYEKEE (reference sequence). V gave up 0 bases and J gave up 6 bases, with 15 bases separating them. The CDR3 nucleotides read TGTGCCAGCAGCTTGGTCATTGTGTTGGGCAATGGCTACACCTTC. Its translation is CASSLVIVLGNGYTF.

This clonotype was recorded at least ten times. This chain joins TRBV12-3 or TRBV12-4 and TRBJ2-2; a possible D gene is TRBD1 (6 bases). The ends were cut back, 8 bases at V and 2 bases at J, with 18 bases in the middle. The CDR3 runs to 16 residues. The CDR3 DNA follows: TGTGCCAGCGGCGATCCGGGACACAGAAACACCGGGGAGCTGTTTTTT. Translation: CASGDPGHRNTGELFF.

In its sample, this clonotype is medium-sized. The chain carries TRBV7-9 and TRBJ2-3, with D possibly being TRBD1 (6 bases). This CDR3 spans 14 amino acids. Trimming left V 3 bases short and J 2 bases short, with 9 bases between. The germline CDR1 and CDR2 sequences are SEHNR and FQNEAQ (reference sequence). This chain's CDR3 is CASSFSGDTDTQYF. The CDR3 DNA reads as TGTGCCAGCAGCTTTTCAGGGGACACAGATACGCAGTATTTT.

This clonotype has at least ten counts. The chain couples TRBV7-9 to TRBJ2-1, with D perhaps TRBD2 (5 bases). The CDR3 spans 17 residues. The V gene lost 2 bases and the J gene lost 3 bases, with 17 bases spanning the gap. Germline V CDR1 and CDR2: SEHNR, FQNEAQ (reference sequence). DNA for the CDR3: TGTGCCAGCAGCTTATGGTCCCGGTCGGGGATCTACAATGAGCAGTTCTTC. Amino acid sequence: CASSLWSRSGIYNEQFF.

This clonotype occurred many times. The gene calls are TRBV24-1 and TRBJ2-2, with D unclear. The V and J ends lost 4 bases and 1 base respectively, with 15 bases between them. This CDR3 has 17 amino acids. Germline CDR1 reads KGHDR; CDR2 reads SFDVKD. This CDR3 is CATSDSGWLRNTGELFF. The DNA for the CDR3 is TGTGCCACCAGTGACTCTGGGTGGCTTAGGAACACCGGGGAGCTGTTTTTT.

This clonotype was picked up many times. This chain uses TRBV19 with TRBJ2-1, with a tentative D call TRBD1 (5 bases). CDR3 length: 12 amino acids. Deletions cut 2 bases from V and 6 bases from J, with 5 bases between. Looked up from germline, CDR1 is LNHDA and CDR2 is SQIVND (reference sequence). Written as DNA, the CDR3 is TGTGCCAGTAGTATACAGGGCAATGAGCAGTTCTTC. The encoded protein is CASSIQGNEQFF.

This clonotype was counted ten times or more. The V call is TRBV18, the J call TRBJ2-7; D gene ambiguous. Trimming pared 6 bases from V and 12 bases from J, leaving 6 bases between. The CDR3 covers 8 residues. Germline CDR1 KGHSH, CDR2 LQKENI. The CDR3 nucleotides read TGTGCCAGCTCTAAAGGGTACTTC. Translated, it gives CASSKGYF.

Many counts were recorded for this clonotype. V usage is TRBV6-2 or TRBV6-3 and J usage is TRBJ2-7, with a tentative D call TRBD1 (6 bases). The CDR3 is 15 residues long. V gave up 0 bases and J gave up 3 bases, with 12 bases separating them. Germline V gene lookup returns CDR1 MNHEY and CDR2 SVGEGT. Written as DNA, the CDR3 is TGTGCCAGCAGTTACTCGGAGGACAGCGTCTACGAGCAGTACGTC. This sequence encodes CASSYSEDSVYEQYV.

This clonotype was counted a few times. The rearrangement links TRBV7-8 to TRBJ1-5, with D uncertain. The V gene's germline CDR1 is SGHVS and CDR2 FQNEAQ. The CDR3 has 13 residues. Trimming cost V 2 bases and J 0 bases, with 2 bases left between them. The CDR3 region is CASSLHSNQPQHF. The CDR3 DNA reads as TGTGCCAGCAGCTTACATAGCAATCAGCCCCAGCATTTT. The full variable domain, rest sourced from reference TRBV7-8 and TRBJ1-5, is GAGVSQSPRYKVAKRGQDVALRCDPISGHVSLFWYQQALGQGPEFLTYFQNEAQLDKSGLPSDRFFAERPEGSVSTLKIQRTQQEDSAVYLCASSLHSNQPQHFGDGTRLSIL.